One sample yielded the 21 T cell receptor beta chains listed below, sequenced in a study of spatial heterogeneity in lung cancer. Whole-study findings and limits: Counts of expanded alpha and beta TCRs within tumors tracked the tumor nonsynonymous mutation count.

These TCRs' antigens remain unknown. TCRdb analysed the 5' RACE reads with MiXCR anew, one entry per CDR3 protein. Among about 9,800 distinct CDR3 sequences listed, less than 7.5% were seen once. Sample time point: sample taken at primary tumor resection. The sequenced sample was lung tumor tissue, obtained at surgery. Receptor source: a male donor with early-stage non-small cell lung cancer.

This clonotype was observed at least ten times. This beta chain is an unintended read in a library built for alpha chains; its size means little. The chain recombines TRBV12-3 or TRBV12-4 with TRBJ2-7; D is uncertain. V dropped 5 bases and J dropped 3 bases, with 5 bases sitting between them. The CDR3 has 11 amino acids. The CDR3 bases are TGTGCCAGCAGTCGTGACTACGAGCAGTACTTC. Translated, it gives CASSRDYEQYF.

This clonotype was counted many times. Just one base apart from a much larger clone, this may be a read error. This beta chain is a stray sequence in a library constructed for alpha chains; its clone size is not meaningful. This chain uses TRBV10-3 with TRBJ2-1; D remains ambiguous. Germline V gene data show CDR1 as ENHRY and CDR2 as SYGVKD. This CDR3 comprises 12 residues. The V gene lost 3 bases and the J gene lost 7 bases, with 7 bases spanning the gap. CDR3 nucleotides: TGTGCCATCAGTGACAATGCGAATGAGCAGTTCTTC. Its protein product is CAISDNANEQFF.

In its sample, this clonotype was seen many times. As an off-target read in a library built for alpha chains, this beta chain has a frequency of little significance. The chain carries TRBV28 and TRBJ2-5; tentative D call: TRBD1 (6 bases). This CDR3 has 13 amino acids. V was cut by 5 bases and J by 5 bases, with 12 bases left in between. Looked up from germline, CDR1 is MDHEN and CDR2 is SYDVKM. Written as DNA, the CDR3 is TGTGCCAGCAGTCCGGGGACACCGGAGACCCAGTACTTC. It is translated as CASSPGTPETQYF.

This clonotype came up many times. For a library built for alpha chains, this beta chain is a stray read; little rests on its size. This chain links TRBV20-1 with TRBJ2-7; 8 bases line up with TRBD1. Germline values: CDR1 DFQATT, CDR2 SNEGSKA (reference sequence). V was pared by 6 bases and J by 2 bases, with 6 bases of the junction left unmatched. The CDR3 length is 13 residues. For the CDR3, the DNA is TGCAGTGCCTTTCGGACAGGGACCTACGAGCAGTACTTC. Protein sequence: CSAFRTGTYEQYF.

Many counts were recorded for this clonotype. The library was prepared for alpha chains; this beta chain is a stray read, so its frequency means little. The chain joins TRBV7-9 to TRBJ1-5; a possible D gene is TRBD1 (6 bases). The CDR3 loop spans 16 amino acids. Germline V gene data show CDR1 as SEHNR and CDR2 as FQNEAQ (reference sequence). V lost 2 bases and J lost 5, with 16 bases in between. This CDR3 reads CASSLKGVLGDQPQHF. In DNA form, the CDR3 reads TGTGCCAGCAGCTTAAAGGGGGTGTTGGGCGATCAGCCCCAGCATTTT.

The sample holds many counts of this clonotype. Being off target in a library aimed at alpha chains, this beta chain has a size of little meaning. V usage is TRBV20-1 and J usage is TRBJ2-2; D remains ambiguous. Germline V gene lookup returns CDR1 DFQATT and CDR2 SNEGSKA (reference sequence). V was pared by 6 bases and J by 7 bases, with 9 bases between. The length of the CDR3 is 11 residues. CDR3 nucleotides: TGCAGTGCGCCTTTATACGGGGAGCTGTTTTTT. Translated: CSAPLYGELFF.

This clonotype has ten or more counts. Because the library targeted alpha chains, this beta chain is an off-target read whose size means little. The chain joins TRBV28 to TRBJ2-5; 7 positions agree with TRBD1. Germline CDR1 is MDHEN and CDR2 is SYDVKM. Germline trimming cut 7 bases from V and 5 bases from J; bases unmatched to any gene: 10. This CDR3 is 14 amino acids long. The CDR3 nucleotides are TGTGCCAGCAAAGCGACAGGGATGGTTGAGACCCAGTACTTC. Translation gives CASKATGMVETQYF.

This clonotype was detected many times. This beta chain is an unintended read in a library built for alpha chains; its size means little. The J gene is TRBJ2-5, the V gene TRBV5-5; perhaps TRBD2 as D (5 bases). Trimming shortened V by 0 bases and J by 5 bases, and 14 bases separated the two germline ends. CDR3 length: 15 amino acids. Germline CDR1 and CDR2: SGHKS and YYEKEE (reference sequence). CDR3 nucleotides: TGTGCCAGCAGCTTGGCAGAGGGTTCGGCGGAGACCCAGTACTTC. Protein sequence: CASSLAEGSAETQYF. Supplemented by reference TRBV5-5 and TRBJ2-5, the full variable domain reads DAGVTQSPTHLIKTRGQQVTLRCSPISGHKSVSWYQQVLGQGPQFIFQYYEKEERGRGNFPDRFSARQFPNYSSELNVNALLLGDSALYLCASSLAEGSAETQYFGPGTRLLVL.

This clonotype was recorded at least ten times. Little can be read into the size of this beta chain, an off-target read in a library designed for alpha chains. The genes are TRBV10-3 and TRBJ1-1; D not resolved. The germline V and J ends were trimmed by 3 bases and 10 bases, with 12 bases remaining between them. The CDR3 contains 12 residues. The germline V gene has CDR1 ENHRY and CDR2 SYGVKD. The CDR3 sequence is CAISDKGRGAFF. DNA for the CDR3: TGTGCCATCAGTGATAAGGGCCGGGGAGCTTTCTTT.

This clonotype was counted ten times or more. A library made for alpha chains picked up this beta chain off target, so its size means little. The rearrangement links TRBV7-9 to TRBJ2-7, with TRBD1 matching over 7 bases. Germline CDR1 and CDR2: SEHNR and FQNEAQ (reference sequence). The length of the CDR3 is 15 residues. The J segment lost 7 bases and the V segment lost 3 bases, leaving 12 bases of the junction unmatched. In DNA, the CDR3 is TGTGCCAGCAGCTTTCTCAGGGGGTCTTCCGGGGAGCAGTACTTC. Its translation is CASSFLRGSSGEQYF.

This clonotype is labeled medium-sized. A library prepared for alpha chains yielded this beta chain as an off-target read; its size is of little meaning. The V call is TRBV29-1, the J call TRBJ2-3; tentatively, D is TRBD1 (6 bases). The germline V gene encodes CDR1 SQVTM and CDR2 ANQGSEA. Trimming removed 7 bases at V and 2 bases at J, with 10 bases between. The CDR3 loop spans 12 amino acids. Here the CDR3 DNA reads TGCAGCGCCCGGGACATCACAGATACGCAGTATTTT. It codes for CSARDITDTQYF.

This clonotype showed up many times. Being off target in a library aimed at alpha chains, this beta chain has a size of little meaning. CDR3 coding DNA: TGTGCCAGCAGTGACAGCCTCTACGAGCAGTACTTC. It codes for CASSDSLYEQYF. V and J are TRBV28 and TRBJ2-7; TRBD1 might be the D (5 bases). Between the trimmed V and J ends, which lost 5 bases and 3 bases, there was a span of 8 bases. CDR3 length: 12 amino acids. Germline lookup yields CDR1 MDHEN and CDR2 SYDVKM. Using reference TRBV28 and TRBJ2-7 for the parts outside the CDR3, the full variable domain is DVKVTQSSRYLVKRTGEKVFLECVQDMDHENMFWYRQDPGLGLRLIYFSYDVKMKEKGDIPEGYSVSREKKERFSLILESASTNQTSMYLCASSDSLYEQYFGPGTRLTVT.

This clonotype was seen repeatedly, ten times or more. The library was designed around alpha chains, so this beta chain is a stray read whose abundance carries little weight. The CDR3 region has the DNA TGTGCCAGCAGCCCCGGGTGGCAGAACTACGAGCAGTACTTC. It is translated as CASSPGWQNYEQYF. The chain combines TRBV28 with TRBJ2-7; D not resolved. The V and J ends lost 6 bases and 3 bases respectively, with 15 bases between them. Germline V lookup: CDR1 MDHEN, CDR2 SYDVKM. The CDR3 contains 14 residues.

This clonotype is large by share. Since the library was made to target alpha chains, this beta chain is a stray read and its abundance is not meaningful. The chain is built from TRBV12-3 or TRBV12-4 and TRBJ1-1; D gene ambiguous. Trimming took off 6 bases at V and 8 bases at J, with 13 bases between the two ends. The CDR3 runs 12 residues. CDR3 region: CASSRLYWEAFF. The CDR3 DNA follows: TGTGCCAGCAGCCGGCTTTATTGGGAAGCTTTCTTT.

This clonotype was detected many times. A library prepared for alpha chains yielded this beta chain as an off-target read; its size is of little meaning. V is TRBV7-2 and J is TRBJ1-2; D unresolved. The ends were cut back, 2 bases at V and 7 bases at J, with 11 bases in the middle. Germline-derived CDR1 and CDR2 are SGHTA and FQGNSA. CDR3 length equals 13 residues. CDR3 protein: CASSLFSEVGYTF. As DNA, the CDR3 is TGTGCCAGCAGCTTATTCAGCGAGGTTGGCTACACCTTC. The variable domain in full, with the rest retrieved from reference TRBV7-2 and TRBJ1-2, is GAGVSQSPSNKVTEKGKDVELRCDPISGHTALYWYRQSLGQGLEFLIYFQGNSAPDKSGLPSDRFSAERTGGSVSTLTIQRTQQEDSAVYLCASSLFSEVGYTFGSGTRLTVV.

There are many counts of this clonotype. This beta chain is an unintended read in a library built for alpha chains; its size means little. The chain links TRBV18 to TRBJ2-1; 12 bases align to TRBD2. The ends lost 3 bases at V and 7 bases at J; junction bases unmatched: 10. Germline V gene lookup returns CDR1 KGHSH and CDR2 LQKENI. There are 17 residues in the CDR3. The CDR3 DNA reads TGTGCCAGCTCACCCCTTACCCCTAGCGGGGGGGCGAATGAGCAGTTCTTC. The encoded protein is CASSPLTPSGGANEQFF.

There are many counts of this clonotype. A library made for alpha chains picked up this beta chain off target, so its size means little. The chain uses TRBV6-5 and TRBJ2-7; TRBD2 aligns across 8 bases. After removal of 6 bases from V and 1 base from J, the junction contained 8 bases not matched to a gene. This CDR3 spans 15 amino acids. Germline lookup yields CDR1 MNHEY and CDR2 SVGAGI. In nucleotides, the CDR3 is TGTGCCAGCAGCCTTTCAGCGGGAGAGTCCTACGAGCAGTACTTC. As protein: CASSLSAGESYEQYF.

This clonotype was detected ten times or more. This beta chain is an unintended read in a library built for alpha chains; its size means little. This chain joins TRBV14 and TRBJ1-1, with D perhaps matching TRBD1 (6 bases). V dropped 1 base and J dropped 9 bases, with 15 bases sitting between them. CDR3 length: 14 amino acids. Germline CDR1 is SGHDN and CDR2 is FVKESK. The CDR3 nucleotides are TGTGCCAGCAGCCAAGCAGATACCGGGACAAAAGCTTTCTTT. Translating it yields CASSQADTGTKAFF. The complete variable domain, with remaining parts taken from reference TRBV14 and TRBJ1-1, reads EAGVTQFPSHSVIEKGQTVTLRCDPISGHDNLYWYRRVMGKEIKFLLHFVKESKQDESGMPNNRFLAERTGGTYSTLKVQPAELEDSGVYFCASSQADTGTKAFFGQGTRLTVV.

This clonotype has a count of ten or more. The size of this beta chain means little, since it is a stray read in a library made for alpha chains. The chain couples TRBV20-1 to TRBJ2-1; 8 bases are shared with TRBD2. Unmatched junction bases numbered 3, after V lost 5 bases and J lost 0 bases. There are 14 residues in the CDR3. Germline assignment: CDR1 DFQATT and CDR2 SNEGSKA (reference sequence). The CDR3 region has the DNA TGCAGTGCTGTAGCGGGAAGCTCCTACAATGAGCAGTTCTTC. It encodes CSAVAGSSYNEQFF.

This clonotype was recorded at least ten times. The size of this beta chain means little, since it is a stray read in a library made for alpha chains. The rearrangement links TRBV5-1 to TRBJ1-6; no clear D. V was pared by 0 bases and J by 5 bases, with 9 bases between. The CDR3 has 15 amino acids. Germline V lookup: CDR1 SGHRS, CDR2 YFSETQ. The CDR3 spells CASSLAGRNNSPLHF. CDR3 DNA: TGCGCCAGCAGCTTGGCCGGGCGGAATAATTCACCCCTCCACTTT.

This clonotype has ten or more counts. The library was built for alpha chains, so this beta chain is an off-target read and its size means little. V and J are TRBV11-2 and TRBJ1-1; no firm D call. The CDR3 has 12 amino acids. The V end lost 5 bases, the J end lost 8 bases, and 12 bases lay between the germline ends. Germline lookup yields CDR1 SGHAT and CDR2 FQNNGV. Written as DNA, the CDR3 is TGTGCCAGCAGCCGGACCGGCGGGGAAGCTTTCTTT. It encodes CASSRTGGEAFF.